This TCR beta chain was recorded in a study of shared clonotypes between healthy human individuals. Study outcomes and limitations: Among donors, clonotype sharing was expected to be affected by sequencing depth. Even with large depth, rarefaction showed that sorted-subset sequencing was incomplete.

It was at deep level that the assay was run. Profiling relied on immunoSEQ multiplex PCR, and the TCRdb table lists in-frame clones only, not all of them. The table lists approximately 980,000 clones, about three quarters of them singletons. Every donor, a Caucasian adult, lived in Nashville, Tennessee. As regards this clone: As yet, its antigen is unknown.

The TCR comes from a man aged 18 to 30 in good health. The sequencing sample was made of memory CD4+ T cells sorted from blood. Subset described: CD45RA-negative fraction.

Here the CDR3 DNA reads TGTGCCAGCACCCGGGACAGGGGCACCGGGGAGCTGTTTTTT. Protein sequence: CASTRDRGTGELFF. The chain links TRBV2 to TRBJ2-2; 10 nucleotides match TRBD1. This CDR3 comprises 14 residues. V gave up 7 bases and J gave up 4 bases; unmatched junction bases: 3. From germline, CDR1 is SNHLY and CDR2 FYNNEI.